A selection of T cell receptor beta chains follows, all from one sample in a study of T-cell memory formation after mild COVID-19. TCRdb reprocessed the 5' RACE reads with MiXCR, giving one entry per CDR3 protein. The sample has 450,000 to 700,000 distinct CDR3 sequences, roughly 17% seen once. Sequencing used PBMCs or a T cell subset sorted from them (not recorded which). The receptor source for this set is an adult woman who had mild COVID-19 (a few samples of this study predate the infection). Cell type and time point are not known. Each CDR3 is given with its conserved first and last residue. D genes are given only for firm matches. Clone size is not always given. Where it is, it says once, few, many or a class for expanded clones.

clone size	D gene	V gene	J gene	CDR3 DNA	CDR3 protein
many	-	TRBV7-9	TRBJ1-1	TGTGCCAGCAGCGGTCTGCCTGGGACTGAAGCTTTCTTT	CASSGLPGTEAFF
-	-	TRBV2	TRBJ2-7	TGTGCCAGCAGTGAAGGCAGGACAGCTTACGAGCAGTACTTC	CASSEGRTAYEQYF
-	-	TRBV30	TRBJ1-6	TGTGCCTGGAGAGGTACCGGCTCACCCCTCCACTTT	CAWRGTGSPLHF
many	TRBD1	TRBV5-6	TRBJ2-1	TGTGCCAGCAGCTTCTTTGACAGGGGTGAAAATGAGCAGTTCTTC	CASSFFDRGENEQFF
few	-	TRBV6-1	TRBJ2-1	TGTGCCAGCAGTTTGGATCGGACTCGGGAGTTCTTC	CASSLDRTREFF
few	-	TRBV25-1	TRBJ1-1	TGTGCCAGCAGTGCAGGGGCTGAAGCTTTCTTT	CASSAGAEAFF
-	-	TRBV30	TRBJ1-1	TGTGCCCGGGGGGAGGGAAAGCGAACTGAAGCTTTCTTT	CARGEGKRTEAFF
few	-	TRBV30	TRBJ1-6	TGTGCCTGGAGTGCTATGGGACAAGATAATTCACCCCTCCACTTT	CAWSAMGQDNSPLHF
few	TRBD2	TRBV10-3	TRBJ2-1	TGTGCCATCAGTGGGACTAGCGGAGACAATGAGCAGTTCTTC	CAISGTSGDNEQFF
-	-	TRBV20-1	TRBJ2-5	TGCAGTGCTACGAGGGGGGGTCAAGAGACCCAGTACTTC	CSATRGGQETQYF
-	-	TRBV11-2	TRBJ2-3	TGTGCCAGCAGTATCTTTGGCACGGGGACACCATGGAGCTCAGATACGCAGTATTTT	CASSIFGTGTPWSSDTQYF
-	-	TRBV12-3/TRBV12-4	TRBJ1-5	TGTGCCAGCAGTTTTTCGGGAGGTTTGAATCAGCCCCAGCATTTT	CASSFSGGLNQPQHF
-	-	TRBV9	TRBJ2-1	TGTGCCAGCAGCGTAGCCCCAGGGGCTCGGAATGAGCAGTTCTTC	CASSVAPGARNEQFF
-	-	TRBV18	TRBJ2-7	TGTGCCAGCTCTCCTCTGGCAGACCTGATTAACTACGAGCAGTACTTC	CASSPLADLINYEQYF
-	-	TRBV12-3/TRBV12-4	TRBJ2-7	TGTGCCAGCAGTGCTGTGACAGGTCTCTCCACCTACGAGCAGTACTTC	CASSAVTGLSTYEQYF
few	-	TRBV6-1	TRBJ2-7	TGTGCCAGCAAACCTGGGACACCTTACGAGCAGTACTTC	CASKPGTPYEQYF
-	-	TRBV4-2	TRBJ1-1	TGTGCCAGCAGCCAAGATATGGGCCAGAGGAACACTGAAGCTTTCTTT	CASSQDMGQRNTEAFF
-	-	TRBV7-9	TRBJ1-3	TGTGCCAGCAGCTTACAGGTGATCTCTGGAAACACCATATATTTT	CASSLQVISGNTIYF
-	TRBD2	TRBV7-7	TRBJ2-1	TGTGCCAGCAGCTCCCAGACTAGCGGGGGGCCGAGCTCCTACAATGAGCAGTTCTTC	CASSSQTSGGPSSYNEQFF
few	-	TRBV24-1	TRBJ1-2	TGTGCCACCAGTGAAGCTTGGGGGACTGGAGGCTACACCTTC	CATSEAWGTGGYTF
few	TRBD2	TRBV7-9	TRBJ2-7	TGTGCCAGCAGCTTTGCCCTAGCGGGGACGTACGAGCAGTACTTC	CASSFALAGTYEQYF
few	TRBD2	TRBV7-9	TRBJ2-3	TGTGCCAGCCGTCGGGTAGCGGGGGGCACAGATACGCAGTATTTT	CASRRVAGGTDTQYF
-	-	TRBV27	TRBJ1-1	TGTGCCAGCAGTAACCGCCGGGGCACTGAAGCTTTCTTT	CASSNRRGTEAFF